Below, 10 T cell receptor beta chains from the same sample are listed, as sequenced in a study of cytomegalovirus exposure and HLA in healthy donors. The PCR made use of 60 Vbeta and 13 Jbeta primers. Here immunoSEQ multiplex PCR was the method, and the copy in TCRdb shows in-frame clones only, minus some. Here the sample spans about 160,000 clones, about 80% being singletons. The sample comprised PBMCs. All receptors come from a man between 18 and 35 years old in good health and CMV-seropositive.

This clone was recorded only once. This rearrangement joins TRBV5-1 to TRBJ2-7; 10 positions match TRBD1. This CDR3 contains 15 residues. J was trimmed by 7 bases and V by 4 bases; bases with no gene match: 11. CDR1 and CDR2 (germline): SGHRS, YFSETQ. The CDR3 DNA sequence: TGCGCCAGCAGCGTCGACAGGGGGCCTTCGGGAGAGCAGTACTTC. Amino acid sequence: CASSVDRGPSGEQYF. The variable domain in full, with the rest retrieved from reference TRBV5-1 and TRBJ2-7, is KAGVTQTPRYLIKTRGQQVTLSCSPISGHRSVSWYQQTPGQGLQFLFEYFSETQRNKGNFPGRFSGRQFSNSRSEMNVSTLELGDSALYLCASSVDRGPSGEQYFGPGTRLTVT.

The chain recombines TRBV7-9 with TRBJ2-5; possibly TRBD2 for D (7 bases). There are 15 residues in the CDR3. Trimming cost V 2 bases and J 5 bases, with 15 bases left between them. Per germline, CDR1 SEHNR and CDR2 FQNEAQ (reference sequence). CDR3 residues: CASSLYAGEGETQYF. The CDR3 DNA sequence: TGTGCCAGCAGCTTATACGCAGGGGAGGGCGAGACCCAGTACTTC.

In nucleotides, the CDR3 is TGCGCCAGCAGCCGGGCCGGGGGAGAGACCCAGTACTTC. Translated, it gives CASSRAGGETQYF. The chain combines TRBV4-3 with TRBJ2-5; weak D call: TRBD2 (6 bases). The CDR3 runs 13 residues. Looked up from germline, CDR1 is LGHNA and CDR2 is YSLEER. Trimming took off 4 bases at V and 4 bases at J, with 10 bases between the two ends.

The chain's CDR3 is CASSFGLADYEQYF. The CDR3 bases are TGTGCCAGCAGTTTCGGCCTAGCGGACTACGAGCAGTACTTC. The V and J genes are TRBV27 and TRBJ2-7, with 7 bases lining up with TRBD2. V was clipped by 3 bases and J by 3 bases; unmatched bases: 5. Germline CDR1 is MNHEY and CDR2 is SMNVEV (reference sequence). The CDR3 sequence is 14 residues long.

This clone appeared once. This chain uses TRBV7-2 with TRBJ2-7, with TRBD2 identical over 7 bases. The V gene's germline CDR1 is SGHTA and CDR2 FQGNSA. Losses at the gene ends were 5 bases for V and 0 bases for J; bases not matched to a gene: 16. The CDR3 sequence is 18 residues long. For the CDR3, the DNA is TGTGCCAGCAGCCTAACGTTTGGACTAGTGGGGACCTCCTACGAGCAGTACTTC. The encoded protein is CASSLTFGLVGTSYEQYF.

This chain links TRBV2 with TRBJ1-5; D might be TRBD1 (6 bases). Trimming left V 5 bases short and J 7 bases short, with 12 bases between. Germline CDR1 and CDR2: SNHLY and FYNNEI. This CDR3 has 13 amino acids. CDR3 residues: CASSMGAGQPQHF. CDR3 nucleotide sequence: TGTGCCAGCAGTATGGGGGCAGGGCAGCCCCAGCATTTT.

The chain employs TRBV27 and TRBJ1-1; unclear D gene. Germline V lookup: CDR1 MNHEY, CDR2 SMNVEV (reference sequence). V gave up 7 bases and J gave up 4 bases, with 13 bases separating them. The CDR3 has 13 amino acids. CDR3 nucleotides: TGTGCCAGCAAGGTATCGGGAGTCACTGAAGCTTTCTTT. It codes for CASKVSGVTEAFF.

This chain joins TRBV4-1 and TRBJ2-7; TRBD2 agrees at 7 bases. Losses at the gene ends were 1 base for V and 3 bases for J; bases not matched to a gene: 12. The length of the CDR3 is 17 residues. CDR1 MGHRA and CDR2 YSYEKL come from the germline V gene. This chain's CDR3 is CASSQGLSPAGVYEQYF. For the CDR3, the DNA is TGCGCCAGCAGCCAAGGTCTTAGTCCGGCGGGAGTCTACGAGCAGTACTTC.

This clone was seen just once. The V gene is TRBV25-1, the J gene TRBJ1-3, with unresolved D. This CDR3 contains 15 residues. V was trimmed by 2 bases and J by 3 bases, leaving 11 bases between them. Germline V gives CDR1 MGHDK, CDR2 SYGVNS. This CDR3 reads CASSEPGSVGNTIYF. The CDR3 bases are TGTGCCAGCAGTGAACCCGGGAGCGTTGGAAACACCATATATTTT.

This chain joins TRBV7-3 and TRBJ2-3, with 9 positions matching TRBD1. This CDR3 has 15 amino acids. The V gene's germline CDR1 is SGHTA and CDR2 FQGTGA. The V gene end was trimmed by 5 bases and the J gene end by 5 bases; junction bases not matched to a gene: 8. CDR3 coding DNA: TGTGCCAGCAGCCCTCTCGGGACAGGGAAAGATACGCAGTATTTT. Translated, it gives CASSPLGTGKDTQYF.